A single sample gave rise to the 24 T cell receptor beta chains below, sequenced in a study of OX40 agonist ivuxolimab in advanced cancers. Data came from immunoSEQ multiplex PCR; TCRdb stores just in-frame clones and leaves some out. The sample records fewer than 85,000 clones, 80% to 90% being singletons. The sample in question was CD4+ or CD8+ T cells sorted from blood, obtained in a trial of the OX40 agonist ivuxolimab. All receptors come from an adult with an advanced solid tumor such as melanoma, head and neck, liver or kidney cancer.

This clone is a singleton in its sample. This rearrangement joins TRBV4-3 to TRBJ2-2, with D perhaps matching TRBD1 (6 bases). This CDR3 has 16 amino acids. Germline CDR1 and CDR2: LGHNA and YSLEER. Trimming left V 0 bases short and J 4 bases short, with 12 bases between. The CDR3 region has the DNA TGCGCCAGCAGCCAAGAATTATTGGGGGCCACCGGGGAGCTGTTTTTT. This encodes CASSQELLGATGELFF.

The chain recombines TRBV25-1 with TRBJ1-2, with a weak D call TRBD1 (6 bases). Looked up from germline, CDR1 is MGHDK and CDR2 is SYGVNS. The CDR3 runs 16 residues. The V end lost 1 base, the J end lost 1 base, and 13 bases lay between the germline ends. The chain's CDR3 is CASSEFRTANNYGYTF. The CDR3 DNA is TGTGCCAGCAGTGAATTCAGGACAGCTAATAACTATGGCTACACCTTC.

The chain employs TRBV2 and TRBJ2-7; TRBD1 is a possible D gene (6 bases). V was pared by 3 bases and J by 5 bases, with 11 bases between. Germline-derived CDR1 and CDR2 are SNHLY and FYNNEI. CDR3 length: 13 residues. The CDR3 protein is CASSEGNRDEQYF. The DNA of the CDR3 is TGTGCCAGCAGTGAGGGGAACAGGGACGAGCAGTACTTC.

The genes are TRBV11-2 and TRBJ2-2, with 12 bases that match TRBD2. The germline gives CDR1 SGHAT, CDR2 FQNNGV. After removal of 3 bases from V and 8 bases from J, the junction contained 7 bases not matched to a gene. The CDR3 extends over 16 amino acids. The CDR3 coding sequence is TGTGCCAGCAGCTTTTTCCTAGCGGGAGGGGCGGGGGAGCTGTTTTTT. This translates into CASSFFLAGGAGELFF.

V usage is TRBV19 and J usage is TRBJ2-5; 7 bases align to TRBD1. The CDR3 has 16 residues. Germline values: CDR1 LNHDA, CDR2 SQIVND (reference sequence). After removal of 1 base from V and 6 bases from J, the junction contained 11 bases not matched to a gene. This CDR3 reads CASSIAGTGAVKTQYF. The CDR3, as DNA: TGTGCCAGTAGTATAGCGGGAACAGGGGCCGTCAAGACCCAGTACTTC.

The chain couples TRBV28 to TRBJ1-1; tentatively, D is TRBD1 (5 bases). The CDR3 extends over 12 amino acids. Trimming cost V 6 bases and J 7 bases, with 12 bases left between them. Germline V gene data show CDR1 as MDHEN and CDR2 as SYDVKM. Here the CDR3 DNA reads TGTGCCAGCAGCCTCACCAGGGTTGAAGCTTTCTTT. The encoded protein is CASSLTRVEAFF. The full variable domain, rest sourced from reference TRBV28 and TRBJ1-1, is DVKVTQSSRYLVKRTGEKVFLECVQDMDHENMFWYRQDPGLGLRLIYFSYDVKMKEKGDIPEGYSVSREKKERFSLILESASTNQTSMYLCASSLTRVEAFFGQGTRLTVV.

V gene TRBV5-1 combines with J gene TRBJ2-5, with TRBD1 matching over 8 bases. The CDR3 has 13 amino acids. After removal of 4 bases from V and 3 bases from J, the junction contained 2 bases not matched to a gene. CDR1 is SGHRS and CDR2 is YFSETQ in the germline V gene. CDR3 bases: TGCGCCAGCAGCCCGGGACAGGAAGAGACCCAGTACTTC. This translates into CASSPGQEETQYF.

The DNA for the CDR3 is TGTGCCAGCAGTTTTTGGGTAGGGGACACCATATATTTT. It yields the protein CASSFWVGDTIYF. The J gene is TRBJ1-3, the V gene TRBV28, with a tentative D call TRBD1 (5 bases). Trimming stripped 3 bases from V and 8 bases from J, with 11 bases between. CDR1 is MDHEN and CDR2 is SYDVKM in the germline V gene. This CDR3 spans 13 amino acids.

V and J are TRBV18 and TRBJ1-2; D unresolved. V was cut by 6 bases and J by 5 bases, with 16 bases left in between. The germline gives CDR1 KGHSH, CDR2 LQKENI. The CDR3 totals 14 residues. CDR3 in DNA: TGTGCCAGCTCCGGGTCGGCAGCAAGTTATGGCTACACCTTC. Translating it yields CASSGSAASYGYTF.

The gene calls are TRBV28 and TRBJ1-4; 8 bases are a match to TRBD1. The CDR3 is 14 residues long. V lost 6 bases to trimming and J lost 8 bases; unmatched junction nucleotides: 8. Germline lookup yields CDR1 MDHEN and CDR2 SYDVKM. CDR3 nucleotide sequence: TGTGCCAGCAGCGTGACAGGGGTCGCGGAAAAACTGTTTTTT. This codes for CASSVTGVAEKLFF. Looking up the rest from reference TRBV28 and TRBJ1-4 gives the full variable domain: DVKVTQSSRYLVKRTGEKVFLECVQDMDHENMFWYRQDPGLGLRLIYFSYDVKMKEKGDIPEGYSVSREKKERFSLILESASTNQTSMYLCASSVTGVAEKLFFGSGTQLSVL.

The chain has TRBV30 and TRBJ1-5, with 7 bases fitting TRBD1. The CDR3 is 13 amino acids. With V trimmed by 2 bases and J by 6 bases, 4 bases remained unmatched. Germline loops: CDR1 GTSNPN, CDR2 SVGIG (reference sequence). In nucleotides, the CDR3 is TGTGCCTGGAGTTCAGGGGGGGGTCAGCCCCAGCATTTT. Translation: CAWSSGGGQPQHF. Drawing the rest from reference TRBV30 and TRBJ1-5, the complete variable domain is SQTIHQWPATLVQPVGSPLSLECTVEGTSNPNLYWYRQAAGRGLQLLFYSVGIGQISSEVPQNLSASRPQDRQFILSSKKLLLSDSGFYLCAWSSGGGQPQHFGDGTRLSIL.

The chain combines TRBV11-1 with TRBJ2-2; D may be TRBD1 (5 bases). The CDR3 has 16 amino acids. V lost 4 bases and J 2 bases, leaving 14 bases between the germline ends. In germline, CDR1 is SGHAT, CDR2 FQDESV (reference sequence). In DNA form, the CDR3 reads TGTGCCAGCAGCTCCCGACGGACAAACAACACCGGGGAGCTGTTTTTT. Its translation is CASSSRRTNNTGELFF.

The rearrangement joins TRBV5-6 to TRBJ2-7; 8 bases are a match to TRBD1. Per germline, CDR1 SGHDT and CDR2 YYEEEE. The V gene end was trimmed by 10 bases and the J gene end by 7 bases; junction bases not matched to a gene: 19. The CDR3 runs to 15 residues. The CDR3 sequence is CAGSSAQGARREQYF. Written as DNA, the CDR3 is TGTGCCGGCTCTTCTGCCCAGGGGGCGCGAAGGGAGCAGTACTTC.

The chain joins TRBV11-2 to TRBJ2-7; D is undetermined. Germline CDR1 SGHAT, CDR2 FQNNGV. CDR3 size: 13 residues. V was shortened by 5 bases and J by 2 bases, with 10 bases between the two germline ends. The CDR3 DNA reads TGTGCCAGCAGCCTTGGGCCGGCCTACGAGCAGTACTTC. This sequence encodes CASSLGPAYEQYF.

The V gene is TRBV6-5, the J gene TRBJ2-7, with 7 nucleotides matching TRBD2. CDR3 length: 14 amino acids. The germline V gene has CDR1 MNHEY and CDR2 SVGAGI. The J segment lost 6 bases and the V segment lost 0 bases, leaving 5 bases of the junction unmatched. As DNA, the CDR3 is TGTGCCAGCAGTTACTCGCGTGGCGGGGGCGAGCAGTACTTC. Translation: CASSYSRGGGEQYF.

The chain combines TRBV28 with TRBJ1-4; D may be TRBD1 (6 bases). Trimming stripped 9 bases from V and 6 bases from J, with 14 bases between. The CDR3 consists of 13 residues. CDR1 and CDR2 from the germline V gene are MDHEN and SYDVKM. The CDR3 here is CASFTGRDEKLFF. CDR3 nucleotides: TGTGCCAGTTTTACAGGGAGGGATGAAAAACTGTTTTTT. Variable domain in full (rest from reference TRBV28 and TRBJ1-4): DVKVTQSSRYLVKRTGEKVFLECVQDMDHENMFWYRQDPGLGLRLIYFSYDVKMKEKGDIPEGYSVSREKKERFSLILESASTNQTSMYLCASFTGRDEKLFFGSGTQLSVL.

The chain uses TRBV5-6 and TRBJ2-3, with D possibly called TRBD1 or TRBD2 (7 bases each). The germline V and J ends were trimmed by 3 bases and 2 bases, with 16 bases remaining between them. The length of the CDR3 is 16 residues. Germline V gene lookup returns CDR1 SGHDT and CDR2 YYEEEE. The CDR3 loop is CASSSQGRGFTDTQYF. CDR3 nucleotide sequence: TGTGCCAGCAGCTCACAGGGGAGGGGGTTCACAGATACGCAGTATTTT.

V and J are TRBV9 and TRBJ2-2; the match to TRBD1 covers 11 bases. V lost 4 bases, J lost 8 bases, and 10 bases stayed unmatched. CDR3 length: 16 amino acids. Germline loops: CDR1 SGDLS, CDR2 YYNGEE. The CDR3: CASSIGQGAINGELFF. The CDR3 DNA reads as TGTGCCAGCAGCATTGGACAGGGGGCAATAAATGGGGAGCTGTTTTTT.

This clone was seen only once. The chain joins TRBV11-3 to TRBJ2-3; D might be TRBD2 (5 bases). V shed 5 bases and J shed 3 bases, with 18 bases lying between them. Germline CDR1 and CDR2: SGHNT and YENEEA. The CDR3 is made up of 16 amino acids. This chain's CDR3 is CASSPGLVSGTDTQYF. The CDR3 nucleotides read TGTGCCAGCAGCCCCGGGCTCGTCTCGGGGACAGATACGCAGTATTTT. The full variable domain, its missing parts supplied by reference TRBV11-3 and TRBJ2-3, is EAGVVQSPRYKIIEKKQPVAFWCNPISGHNTLYWYLQNLGQGPELLIRYENEEAVDDSQLPKDRFSAERLKGVDSTLKIQPAELGDSAVYLCASSPGLVSGTDTQYFGPGTRLTVL.

The chain recombines TRBV11-3 with TRBJ2-1; either TRBD1 or TRBD2 may fit D (6 bases each). The germline V gene encodes CDR1 SGHNT and CDR2 YENEEA. This CDR3 has 16 residues. V lost 1 base and J lost 7, with 17 bases in between. In DNA form, the CDR3 reads TGTGCCAGCAGCTTAGGGGGCCGAAGGGGGGTTAATGAGCAGTTCTTC. It specifies CASSLGGRRGVNEQFF.

This clone showed up just once. The chain joins TRBV15 to TRBJ2-1; 7 nucleotides line up with TRBD2. The J segment lost 9 bases and the V segment lost 5 bases, leaving 7 bases of the junction unmatched. Germline V gives CDR1 LNHNV, CDR2 YYDKDF (reference sequence). The CDR3 has 13 amino acids. The CDR3 sequence is CATSAGPGGEQFF. In DNA, the CDR3 is TGTGCCACCAGCGCCGGGCCGGGAGGTGAGCAGTTCTTC.

V gene TRBV7-3 combines with J gene TRBJ2-3; D is undetermined. The germline gives CDR1 SGHTA, CDR2 FQGTGA. The CDR3 has 13 amino acids. V lost 3 bases and J lost 2, with 6 bases in between. CDR3 DNA: TGTGCCAGCAGCTTCGGAAACACAGATACGCAGTATTTT. Translating it yields CASSFGNTDTQYF.

The genes are TRBV5-5 and TRBJ1-6; 12 bases fit TRBD1. The CDR3 is made up of 18 amino acids. Trimming cost V 7 bases and J 8 bases; bases outside gene matches: 16. CDR1 SGHKS and CDR2 YYEKEE come from the germline V gene (reference sequence). Written as DNA, the CDR3 is TGTGCCAGCGGATCGCGATGGGGACAGGGGGCGCAGGATTCACCCCTCCACTTT. It encodes CASGSRWGQGAQDSPLHF.

The genes are TRBV6-1 and TRBJ2-1; D is undetermined. Germline CDR1 and CDR2: MNHNS and SASEGT. This CDR3 is built from 15 residues. With 6 bases removed from V and 7 bases from J, the gap between germline ends came to 19 bases. CDR3: CASSRYALTSNEQFF. The DNA for the CDR3 is TGTGCCAGCAGCAGATACGCCCTGACAAGTAATGAGCAGTTCTTC.